This T cell receptor (beta chain) comes out of a study of blood T cell repertoires in COVID-19. The wider study: The samples span acute and convalescent COVID-19 from the United States, Italy and Spain. T cells, B-cell-depleted T cells, or PBMCs supplied cDNA or gDNA.

This clone was counted a few times. Original processing methods: Amplifying reference gene primers gave estimates of nucleated cell counts. Clones were read by immunoSEQ multiplex PCR, and TCRdb kept only the in-frame ones, dropping some. Clone size and the V and J calls come from that table; the DNA yielded D and trimming. The sample contains 120,000 to 150,000 clones, approximately 90% of which appear only once. Germline V lookup: CDR1 SGHRS, CDR2 YFSETQ. With 2 bases removed from V and 0 bases from J, the gap between germline ends came to 9 bases. The CDR3 is 15 amino acids. The TCR originated in a human donor in a cohort sampled during active COVID-19. The chain is built from TRBV5-1 and TRBJ1-5; the D is unclear. Sequencing was carried out using peripheral blood. This CDR3 is CASSFDGSSNQPQHF. In DNA form, the CDR3 reads TGCGCCAGCAGCTTTGACGGGAGTAGCAATCAGCCCCAGCATTTT.